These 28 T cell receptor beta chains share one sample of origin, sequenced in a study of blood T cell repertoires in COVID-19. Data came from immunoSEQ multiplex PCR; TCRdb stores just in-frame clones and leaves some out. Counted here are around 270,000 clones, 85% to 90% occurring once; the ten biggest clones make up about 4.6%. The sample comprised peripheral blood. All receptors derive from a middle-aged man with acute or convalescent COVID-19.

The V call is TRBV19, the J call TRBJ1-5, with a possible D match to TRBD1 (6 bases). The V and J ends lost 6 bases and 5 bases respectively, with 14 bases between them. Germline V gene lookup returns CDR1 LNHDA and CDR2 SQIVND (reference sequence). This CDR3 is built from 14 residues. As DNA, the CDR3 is TGTGCCAGTAGCGGGGGGGCAGGATATCAGCCCCAGCATTTT. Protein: CASSGGAGYQPQHF.

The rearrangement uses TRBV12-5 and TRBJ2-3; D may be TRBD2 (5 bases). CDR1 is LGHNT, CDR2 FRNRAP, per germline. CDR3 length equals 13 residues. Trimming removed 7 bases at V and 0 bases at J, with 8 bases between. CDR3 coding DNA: TGTGCTAGTGAGCGGCCTAGCACAGATACGCAGTATTTT. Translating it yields CASERPSTDTQYF.

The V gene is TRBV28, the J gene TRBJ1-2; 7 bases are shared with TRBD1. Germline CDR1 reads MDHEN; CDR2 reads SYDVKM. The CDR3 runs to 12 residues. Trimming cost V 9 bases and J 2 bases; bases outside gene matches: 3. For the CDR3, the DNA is TGTGCCAGTGAGACAGGGAACTATGGCTACACCTTC. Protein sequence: CASETGNYGYTF.

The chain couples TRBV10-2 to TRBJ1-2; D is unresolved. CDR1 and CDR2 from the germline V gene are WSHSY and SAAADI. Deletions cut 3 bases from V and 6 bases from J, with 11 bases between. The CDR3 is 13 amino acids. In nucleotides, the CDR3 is TGCGCCAGCAGTGACTTCCTACGCCATGGCTACACCTTC. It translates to CASSDFLRHGYTF.

This chain's CDR3 is CASSLWPGSGNTIYF. DNA for the CDR3: TGCGCCAGCAGCTTGTGGCCGGGCTCTGGAAACACCATATATTTT. The V and J genes are TRBV5-1 and TRBJ1-3; D remains ambiguous. The CDR3 extends over 15 amino acids. V dropped 1 base and J dropped 0 bases, with 8 bases sitting between them. Germline loops: CDR1 SGHRS, CDR2 YFSETQ. The full variable domain, completed using reference TRBV5-1 and TRBJ1-3, is KAGVTQTPRYLIKTRGQQVTLSCSPISGHRSVSWYQQTPGQGLQFLFEYFSETQRNKGNFPGRFSGRQFSNSRSEMNVSTLELGDSALYLCASSLWPGSGNTIYFGEGSWLTVV.

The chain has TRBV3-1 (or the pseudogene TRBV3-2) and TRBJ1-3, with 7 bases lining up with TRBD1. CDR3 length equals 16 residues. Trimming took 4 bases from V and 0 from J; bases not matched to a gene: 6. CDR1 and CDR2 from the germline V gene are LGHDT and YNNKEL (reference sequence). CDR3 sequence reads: CASSRGGSISGNTIYF. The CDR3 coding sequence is TGTGCCAGCAGCCGAGGGGGCAGCATCTCTGGAAACACCATATATTTT.

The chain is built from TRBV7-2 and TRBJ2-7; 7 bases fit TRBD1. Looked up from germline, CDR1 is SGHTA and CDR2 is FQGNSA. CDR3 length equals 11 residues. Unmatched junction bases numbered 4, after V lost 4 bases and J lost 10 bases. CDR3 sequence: CASSSGTAQYF. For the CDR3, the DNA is TGTGCCAGCAGCTCCGGGACAGCCCAGTACTTC.

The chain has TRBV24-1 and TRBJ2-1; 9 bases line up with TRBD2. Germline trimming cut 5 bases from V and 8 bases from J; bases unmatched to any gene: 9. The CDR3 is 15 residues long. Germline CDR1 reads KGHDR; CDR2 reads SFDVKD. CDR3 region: CATSVRRGGLDEQFF. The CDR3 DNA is TGTGCCACCAGTGTTAGGCGGGGGGGCCTCGATGAGCAGTTCTTC.

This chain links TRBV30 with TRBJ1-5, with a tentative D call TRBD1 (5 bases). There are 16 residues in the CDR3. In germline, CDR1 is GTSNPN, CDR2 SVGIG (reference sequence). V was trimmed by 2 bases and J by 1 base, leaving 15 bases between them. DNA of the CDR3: TGTGCCTGGAGTTTCAACCAGGGAAGGAGCAATCAGCCCCAGCATTTT. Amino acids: CAWSFNQGRSNQPQHF.

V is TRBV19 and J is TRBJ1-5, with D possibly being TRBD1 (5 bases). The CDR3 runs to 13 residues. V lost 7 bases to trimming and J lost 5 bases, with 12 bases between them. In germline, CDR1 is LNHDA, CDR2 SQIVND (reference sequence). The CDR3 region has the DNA TGTGCCAGTACCCCAGGGTCGCATCAGCCCCAGCATTTT. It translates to CASTPGSHQPQHF.

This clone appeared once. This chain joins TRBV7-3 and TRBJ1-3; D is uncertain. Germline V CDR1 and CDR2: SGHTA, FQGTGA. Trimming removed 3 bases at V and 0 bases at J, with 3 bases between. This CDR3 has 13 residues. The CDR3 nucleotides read TGTGCCAGCAGCTTCGGCTCTGGAAACACCATATATTTT. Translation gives CASSFGSGNTIYF.

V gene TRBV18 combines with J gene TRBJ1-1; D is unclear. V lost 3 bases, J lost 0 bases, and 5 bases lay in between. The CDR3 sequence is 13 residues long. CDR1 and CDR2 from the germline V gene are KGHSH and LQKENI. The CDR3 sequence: CASSPAMNTEAFF. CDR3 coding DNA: TGTGCCAGCTCACCGGCCATGAACACTGAAGCTTTCTTT. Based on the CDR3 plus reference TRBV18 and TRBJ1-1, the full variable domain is NAGVMQNPRHLVRRRGQEARLRCSPMKGHSHVYWYRQLPEEGLKFMVYLQKENIIDESGMPKERFSAEFPKEGPSILRIQQVVRGDSAAYFCASSPAMNTEAFFGQGTRLTVV.

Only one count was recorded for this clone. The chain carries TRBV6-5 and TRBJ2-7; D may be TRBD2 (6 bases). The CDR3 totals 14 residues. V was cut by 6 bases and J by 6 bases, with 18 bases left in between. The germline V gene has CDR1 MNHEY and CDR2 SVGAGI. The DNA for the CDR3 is TGTGCCAGCAGAGGGATGGAGGGATCGGGCGAGCAGTACTTC. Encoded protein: CASRGMEGSGEQYF.

The CDR3 DNA is TGTGCCAGCAGCCAAGAGGGAGGGGACAATCAGCCCCAGCATTTT. Encoded protein: CASSQEGGDNQPQHF. V gene TRBV4-2 combines with J gene TRBJ1-5; D perhaps matches TRBD1 (5 bases). This CDR3 spans 15 amino acids. Per the germline V gene, CDR1 is LGHNA and CDR2 is YNFKEQ. The V gene lost 0 bases and the J gene lost 3 bases, with 9 bases spanning the gap.

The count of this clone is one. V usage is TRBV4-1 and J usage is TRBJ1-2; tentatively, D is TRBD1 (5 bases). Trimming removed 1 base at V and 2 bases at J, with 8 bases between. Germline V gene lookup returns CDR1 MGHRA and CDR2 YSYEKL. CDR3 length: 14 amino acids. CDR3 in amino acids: CASSQVEGNYGYTF. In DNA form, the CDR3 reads TGCGCCAGCAGCCAAGTGGAGGGGAACTATGGCTACACCTTC.

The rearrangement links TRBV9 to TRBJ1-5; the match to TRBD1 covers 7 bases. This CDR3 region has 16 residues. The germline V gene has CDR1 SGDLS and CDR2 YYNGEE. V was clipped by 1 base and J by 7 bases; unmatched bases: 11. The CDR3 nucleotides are TGTGCCAGCAGCGTAACGGGTAGGGGGCTAAAGCAGCCCCAGCATTTT. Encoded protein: CASSVTGRGLKQPQHF.

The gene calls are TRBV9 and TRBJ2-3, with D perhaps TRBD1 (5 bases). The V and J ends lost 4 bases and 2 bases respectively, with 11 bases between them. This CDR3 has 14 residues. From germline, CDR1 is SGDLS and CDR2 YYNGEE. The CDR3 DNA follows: TGTGCCAGCAGCTTGACAGCTTTCACAGATACGCAGTATTTT. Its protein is CASSLTAFTDTQYF.

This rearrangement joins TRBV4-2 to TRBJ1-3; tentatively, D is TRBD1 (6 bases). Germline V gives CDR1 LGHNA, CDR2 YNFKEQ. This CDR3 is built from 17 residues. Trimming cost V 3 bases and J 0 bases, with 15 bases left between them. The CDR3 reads CASSHLFDRTSGNTIYF. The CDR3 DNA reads TGTGCCAGCAGCCATCTTTTTGACAGGACCTCTGGAAACACCATATATTTT.

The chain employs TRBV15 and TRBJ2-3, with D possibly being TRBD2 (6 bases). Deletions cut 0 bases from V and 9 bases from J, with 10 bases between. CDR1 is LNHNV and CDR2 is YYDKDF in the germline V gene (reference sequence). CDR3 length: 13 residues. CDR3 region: CATSRDMSGTQYF. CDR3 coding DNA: TGTGCCACCAGCAGAGATATGAGCGGGACGCAGTATTTT.

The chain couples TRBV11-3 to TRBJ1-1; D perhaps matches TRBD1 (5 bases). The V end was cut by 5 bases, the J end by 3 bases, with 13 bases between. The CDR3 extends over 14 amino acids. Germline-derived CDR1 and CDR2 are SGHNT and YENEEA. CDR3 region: CASSPGGSDTEAFF. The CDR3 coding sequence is TGTGCCAGCAGCCCTGGGGGGAGTGACACTGAAGCTTTCTTT.

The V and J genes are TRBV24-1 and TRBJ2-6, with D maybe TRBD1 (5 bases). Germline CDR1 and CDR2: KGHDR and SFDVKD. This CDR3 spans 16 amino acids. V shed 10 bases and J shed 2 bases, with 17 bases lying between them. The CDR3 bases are TGTGCCACAGGGGCAGCCAAAGCTCCTGGGGCCAACGTCCTGACTTTC. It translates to CATGAAKAPGANVLTF.

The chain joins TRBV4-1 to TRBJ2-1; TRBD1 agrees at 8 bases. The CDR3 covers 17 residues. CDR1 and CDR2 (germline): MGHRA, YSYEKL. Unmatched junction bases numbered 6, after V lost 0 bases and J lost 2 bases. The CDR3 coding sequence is TGCGCCAGCAGCCAAGAAGGGACAGGATTTACCTACAATGAGCAGTTCTTC. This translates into CASSQEGTGFTYNEQFF.

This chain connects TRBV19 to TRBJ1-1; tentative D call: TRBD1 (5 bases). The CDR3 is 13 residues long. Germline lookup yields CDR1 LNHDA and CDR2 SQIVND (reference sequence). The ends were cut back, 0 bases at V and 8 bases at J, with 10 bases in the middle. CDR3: CASSIEFWGEAFF. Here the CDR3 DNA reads TGTGCCAGTAGTATAGAATTCTGGGGCGAAGCTTTCTTT.

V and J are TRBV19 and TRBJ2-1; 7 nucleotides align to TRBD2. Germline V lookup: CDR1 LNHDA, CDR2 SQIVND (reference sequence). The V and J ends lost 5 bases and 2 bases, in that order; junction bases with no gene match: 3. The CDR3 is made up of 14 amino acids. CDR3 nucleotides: TGTGCCAGTAGTCCAAGCGGGGCCTACAATGAGCAGTTCTTC. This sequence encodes CASSPSGAYNEQFF.

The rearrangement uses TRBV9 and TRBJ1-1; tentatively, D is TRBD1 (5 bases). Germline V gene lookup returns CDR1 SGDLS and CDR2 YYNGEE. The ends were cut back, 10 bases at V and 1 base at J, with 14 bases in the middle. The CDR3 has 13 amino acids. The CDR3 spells CAGSQQANTEAFF. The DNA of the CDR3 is TGTGCCGGATCCCAACAGGCGAACACTGAAGCTTTCTTT.

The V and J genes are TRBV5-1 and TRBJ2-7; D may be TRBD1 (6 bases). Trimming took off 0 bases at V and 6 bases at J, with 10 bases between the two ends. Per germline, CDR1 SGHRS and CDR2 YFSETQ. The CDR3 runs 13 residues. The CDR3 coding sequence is TGCGCCAGCAGCTTGGGCTACAGGGCCGAGCAGTACTTC. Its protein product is CASSLGYRAEQYF.

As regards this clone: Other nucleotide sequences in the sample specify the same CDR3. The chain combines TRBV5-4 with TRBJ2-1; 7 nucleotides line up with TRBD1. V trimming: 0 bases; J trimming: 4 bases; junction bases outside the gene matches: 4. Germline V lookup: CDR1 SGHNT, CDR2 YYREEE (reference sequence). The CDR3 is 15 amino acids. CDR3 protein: CASSLGGGEYNEQFF. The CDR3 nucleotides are TGTGCCAGCAGCTTGGGAGGGGGCGAGTACAATGAGCAGTTCTTC.

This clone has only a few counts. Here the CDR3 reads CATSRGGDVNSPLHF. In DNA form, the CDR3 reads TGTGCCACCAGCAGGGGAGGGGACGTTAATTCACCCCTCCACTTT. This rearrangement joins TRBV15 to TRBJ1-6, with a tentative D call TRBD1 (5 bases). The CDR3 loop spans 15 amino acids. CDR1 is LNHNV, CDR2 YYDKDF, per germline (reference sequence). V dropped 3 bases and J dropped 6 bases, with 12 bases sitting between them.